The 8 T cell receptor beta chains in this list originate from one sample, sequenced in a study of T cell changes during pregnancy in multiple sclerosis. The table came from immunoSEQ multiplex PCR; TCRdb's copy has only in-frame clones and leaves some out. The sample carries approximately 80,000 clones, roughly nine tenths recorded once. Here the sequenced sample was PBMCs, taken in the first trimester of pregnancy. Source of these receptors: a female donor in good health, serving as a control in a pregnancy study. Some clones in this sample may be carry-over from other donors' samples.

The chain's CDR3 is CASSSAYEQYF. The CDR3 DNA is TGTGCCAGCAGCTCCGCCTACGAGCAGTACTTC. The chain has TRBV7-2 and TRBJ2-7; no definite D call. V lost 4 bases, J lost 2 bases, and 3 bases lay in between. The CDR3 runs 11 residues. From germline, CDR1 is SGHTA and CDR2 FQGNSA. The full variable domain, its missing parts supplied by reference TRBV7-2 and TRBJ2-7, is GAGVSQSPSNKVTEKGKDVELRCDPISGHTALYWYRQSLGQGLEFLIYFQGNSAPDKSGLPSDRFSAERTGGSVSTLTIQRTQQEDSAVYLCASSSAYEQYFGPGTRLTVT.

The chain has TRBV27 and TRBJ2-7, with D tentatively TRBD2 (6 bases). Trimming removed 6 bases at V and 5 bases at J, with 26 bases between. Germline loops: CDR1 MNHEY, CDR2 SMNVEV (reference sequence). The CDR3 length is 17 residues. The CDR3 loop is CASRLRYRAGTFHEQYF. CDR3 in DNA: TGTGCCAGCAGGCTCCGATACCGAGCGGGCACCTTCCACGAGCAGTACTTC.

The chain couples TRBV27 to TRBJ2-7; 7 bases are shared with TRBD2. Per the germline V gene, CDR1 is MNHEY and CDR2 is SMNVEV (reference sequence). The trim removed 6 bases at V and 5 bases at J, leaving 10 bases unmatched. This CDR3 is 14 amino acids long. This CDR3 is CASRVRGGGNEQYF. CDR3 nucleotide sequence: TGTGCCAGCAGAGTCCGCGGGGGAGGGAACGAGCAGTACTTC.

The J gene is TRBJ2-2, the V gene TRBV18; D is unresolved. The CDR3 runs 16 residues. The germline V gene encodes CDR1 KGHSH and CDR2 LQKENI. V shed 1 base and J shed 7 bases, with 16 bases lying between them. The CDR3 DNA reads TGTGCCAGCTCACCACGGTCAGCAGTCGAGGTCGGGGAGCTGTTTTTT. Encoded protein: CASSPRSAVEVGELFF. The entire variable domain, with the rest obtained from reference TRBV18 and TRBJ2-2, is as follows: NAGVMQNPRHLVRRRGQEARLRCSPMKGHSHVYWYRQLPEEGLKFMVYLQKENIIDESGMPKERFSAEFPKEGPSILRIQQVVRGDSAAYFCASSPRSAVEVGELFFGEGSRLTVL.

The chain combines TRBV5-1 with TRBJ2-3, with 10 bases that match TRBD2. This CDR3 has 16 residues. V gave up 2 bases and J gave up 3 bases; unmatched junction bases: 6. Germline V CDR1 and CDR2: SGHRS, YFSETQ. DNA for the CDR3: TGCGCCAGCAGCTTCCGTAGCGGGGGGAGGACAGATACGCAGTATTTT. This translates into CASSFRSGGRTDTQYF.

The chain combines TRBV28 with TRBJ1-1; D is undetermined. Trimming removed 11 bases at V and 1 base at J, with 14 bases between. CDR1 MDHEN and CDR2 SYDVKM come from the germline V gene. This CDR3 spans 13 amino acids. CDR3 DNA sequence: TGTGCCGGAGGAGGGTACGGGAACACTGAAGCTTTCTTT. The encoded protein is CAGGGYGNTEAFF.

The table lists this clone with a few counts. V gene TRBV7-9 combines with J gene TRBJ2-7; 7 positions agree with TRBD1. Trimming cost V 5 bases and J 1 base; bases outside gene matches: 11. The CDR3 has 16 amino acids. CDR1 and CDR2 from the germline V gene are SEHNR and FQNEAQ (reference sequence). CDR3 DNA sequence: TGTGCCAGCAGCGAAGACCAACAGGGGACATCCTACGAGCAGTACTTC. This gives the protein CASSEDQQGTSYEQYF.

The rearrangement joins TRBV7-8 to TRBJ2-7; D possibly corresponds to TRBD1 (6 bases). The CDR3 runs to 13 residues. Per germline, CDR1 SGHVS and CDR2 FQNEAQ. V dropped 5 bases and J dropped 0 bases, with 8 bases sitting between them. The DNA for the CDR3 is TGTGCCAGCAGCGGGGGCAGCTCCTACGAGCAGTACTTC. It translates to CASSGGSSYEQYF.